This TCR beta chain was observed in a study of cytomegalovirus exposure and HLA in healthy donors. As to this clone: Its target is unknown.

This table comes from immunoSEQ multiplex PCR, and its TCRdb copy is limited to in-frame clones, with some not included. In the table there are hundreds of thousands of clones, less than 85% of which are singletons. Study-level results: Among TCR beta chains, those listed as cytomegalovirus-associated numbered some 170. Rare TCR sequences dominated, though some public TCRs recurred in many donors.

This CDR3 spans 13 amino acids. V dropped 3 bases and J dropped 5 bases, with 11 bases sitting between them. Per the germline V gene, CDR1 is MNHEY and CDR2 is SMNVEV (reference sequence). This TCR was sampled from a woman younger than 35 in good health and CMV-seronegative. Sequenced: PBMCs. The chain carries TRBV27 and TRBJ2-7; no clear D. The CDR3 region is CASSFSMGDEQYF. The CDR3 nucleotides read TGTGCCAGCAGTTTCTCCATGGGTGACGAGCAGTACTTC.